These T cell receptor beta chains were read from a single sample in a study of T-cell reconstitution after alpha-beta-depleted transplantation in children. TCRdb redid the calling of the PCR reads with MiXCR, one entry per CDR3 protein. The sample holds roughly 120,000 distinct CDR3 sequences; approximately 10% are singletons and the top ten take less than 40%. Source: PBMCs, taken before TCRalphabeta/CD19-depleted stem cell transplant. The origin of the receptors is a boy aged 2 to 10 with acute lymphoblastic leukemia, due to receive a stem cell transplant. Both conserved end residues are part of each CDR3. Each record gives: V gene, D gene, clone size, J gene, CDR3 DNA, CDR3 protein. A D gene is named only where the DNA matches it firmly. Size tells how often a clone was seen (once, few, many) or the class of an expanded clone, and some rows leave it out.

TRBV6-1,.,many,TRBJ2-1,TGTGCCAGCAGCCCTTTTGATGAGCAGTTCTTC,CASSPFDEQFF
TRBV11-2,TRBD2,few,TRBJ2-1,TGTGCCAGCAGCTCAGGACTAGCTGAGGCGAGGGATGAGCAGTTCTTC,CASSSGLAEARDEQFF
TRBV9,TRBD2,.,TRBJ2-1,TGTGCCAGCAGCGCCACTAGCGGGAGTACAAATGAGCAGTTCTTC,CASSATSGSTNEQFF
TRBV12-3/TRBV12-4,.,.,TRBJ1-3,TGTGCCAGCAAACTCCGGACGGGTACCGGAAACACCATATATTTT,CASKLRTGTGNTIYF
TRBV5-1,TRBD2,.,TRBJ2-7,TGCGCCAGCAGCTGGGGGACTAGCGGCGAGCAGTACTTC,CASSWGTSGEQYF
TRBV5-1,TRBD2,few,TRBJ2-7,TGCGCCAGCAGCTCCGGGACTAGCCAAACCTACGAGCAGTACTTC,CASSSGTSQTYEQYF
TRBV9,.,few,TRBJ2-2,TGTGCCAGCAGCGTATCGAAACCAAGTGGGAATAAGAACACCGGGGAGCTGTTTTTT,CASSVSKPSGNKNTGELFF
TRBV7-2,TRBD2,many,TRBJ2-1,TGTGCCAGCAGCTCTGAATCGGGACTAGCGGGAGTCAATGAGCAGTTCTTC,CASSSESGLAGVNEQFF
TRBV6-1,.,.,TRBJ1-1,TGTGCCAGCAGTGTGGAAGGGTTGGACACTGAAGCTTTCTTT,CASSVEGLDTEAFF
TRBV25-1,.,few,TRBJ2-5,TGTGCCAGCAGTGACCCACAGCTGCCAGGCCAAGAGACCCAGTACTTC,CASSDPQLPGQETQYF
TRBV5-6,TRBD1,many,TRBJ1-1,TGTGCCAGCAGAGAGGGGGCTCTGAACACTGAAGCTTTCTTT,CASREGALNTEAFF
TRBV7-9,.,.,TRBJ2-1,TGTGCCAGCAGCTTAGCGAGGACAGCCTCCTACAATGAGCAGTTCTTC,CASSLARTASYNEQFF
TRBV30,.,few,TRBJ1-5,TGTGCCTGGAGTGCCGGGGATCAACAGCCCCAGCATTTT,CAWSAGDQQPQHF
TRBV28,TRBD2,.,TRBJ2-7,TGTGCCAGCAGTTTCCCTTACGGGGAGGGAATCGGGTACGAGCAGTACTTC,CASSFPYGEGIGYEQYF
TRBV7-9,.,.,TRBJ1-1,TGTGCCAGCAGCTTATGGATGGGCCATATGAACACTGAAGCTTTCTTT,CASSLWMGHMNTEAFF
TRBV5-1,TRBD1,many,TRBJ2-2,TGCGCCAGCAGTGCGGAGACAGGGTCGAACACCGGGGAGCTGTTTTTT,CASSAETGSNTGELFF